Following are 27 T cell receptor beta chains from one sample sequenced in a study of CD8+ T cells in alopecia areata. Following RNA extraction, reverse transcription yielded cDNA that acted as the sequencing template. Assay used: immunoSEQ multiplex PCR; TCRdb lists only in-frame clones, some missing. Of under 35,000 clones in the sample, about 83% were seen once. The source material was NKG2D-low CD8+ T cells sorted from blood. The receptors originated from a human donor with alopecia areata.

V gene TRBV5-1 combines with J gene TRBJ2-7, with 8 nucleotides matching TRBD2. The CDR3 has 14 amino acids. V was pared by 4 bases and J by 5 bases, with 8 bases of the junction left unmatched. Germline V gene lookup returns CDR1 SGHRS and CDR2 YFSETQ. The CDR3 reads CASSQGLDGDEQYF. The CDR3, as DNA: TGCGCCAGCAGCCAGGGACTAGACGGCGACGAGCAGTACTTC.

V and J are TRBV23-1 and TRBJ2-5; 9 bases map to TRBD2. Being an ORF, TRBV23-1 has a function that is uncertain. The CDR3 runs to 12 residues. The V gene end was trimmed by 9 bases and the J gene end by 4 bases; junction bases not matched to a gene: 3. CDR3 amino acids: CARIAGAETQYF. CDR3 coding DNA: TGCGCCAGGATAGCGGGAGCAGAGACCCAGTACTTC.

The chain carries TRBV7-9 and TRBJ2-7; the D is unclear. CDR3 length: 11 residues. V lost 3 bases and J 5 bases, leaving 5 bases between the germline ends. The germline V gene encodes CDR1 SEHNR and CDR2 FQNEAQ (reference sequence). CDR3 sequence: CASSFNNEQYF. CDR3 coding DNA: TGTGCCAGCAGCTTCAACAACGAGCAGTACTTC.

The genes are TRBV30 and TRBJ2-7, with D possibly TRBD2 on 5 matching bases. The germline V gene encodes CDR1 GTSNPN and CDR2 SVGIG (reference sequence). The CDR3 has 13 amino acids. The ends were cut back, 3 bases at V and 0 bases at J, with 9 bases in the middle. CDR3 sequence reads: CAWSVGSSYEQYF. The CDR3, as DNA: TGTGCCTGGAGCGTAGGGAGCTCCTACGAGCAGTACTTC.

This clone was observed once. Written as DNA, the CDR3 is TGTGCCAGCAGCCCCGGGGGTGGCACAGATACGCAGTATTTT. It is translated as CASSPGGGTDTQYF. The rearrangement links TRBV6-4 to TRBJ2-3; the D gene is possibly TRBD2 (6 bases). From germline, CDR1 is MRHNA and CDR2 SNTAGT. Trimming removed 6 bases from V and 1 base from J, with 11 bases in between. The CDR3 is made up of 14 amino acids.

The rearrangement uses TRBV28 and TRBJ2-2; possibly TRBD1 for D (6 bases). The CDR3 has 15 amino acids. Trimming stripped 4 bases from V and 5 bases from J, with 14 bases between. Germline V gene sequence: CDR1 MDHEN, CDR2 SYDVKM. CDR3 sequence (DNA): TGTGCCAGCAGTTCCGCCCGACAGGAAACCGGGGAGCTGTTTTTT. Residues: CASSSARQETGELFF.

The chain uses TRBV29-1 and TRBJ2-6; unclear D gene. This CDR3 region has 13 residues. Trimming left V 3 bases short and J 3 bases short, with 6 bases between. CDR1 and CDR2 (germline): SQVTM, ANQGSEA. CDR3 region: CSVDVDGANVLTF. The CDR3 DNA is TGCAGCGTTGATGTGGATGGGGCCAACGTCCTGACTTTC. The full variable domain, in which reference TRBV29-1 and TRBJ2-6 provide the parts outside the CDR3, is SAVISQKPSRDICQRGTSLTIQCQVDSQVTMMFWYRQQPGQSLTLIATANQGSEATYESGFVIDKFPISRPNLTFSTLTVSNMSPEDSSIYLCSVDVDGANVLTFGAGSRLTVL.

V gene TRBV29-1 combines with J gene TRBJ2-1; 7 positions match TRBD1. V shed 7 bases, J shed 8 bases, and the junction held 8 bases outside the gene matches. This CDR3 contains 12 residues. CDR1 SQVTM and CDR2 ANQGSEA come from the germline V gene. The CDR3 is CSGLQGLHEQFF. In DNA, the CDR3 is TGCAGCGGATTACAGGGGCTGCATGAGCAGTTCTTC.

The gene calls are TRBV5-6 and TRBJ2-7; no firm D call. The CDR3 consists of 15 residues. The V end was cut by 4 bases, the J end by 6 bases, with 20 bases between. Germline lookup yields CDR1 SGHDT and CDR2 YYEEEE. CDR3 residues: CASSPPARPIGEQYF. The CDR3 DNA sequence: TGTGCCAGCAGCCCTCCGGCCAGGCCCATAGGCGAGCAGTACTTC.

V and J are TRBV29-1 and TRBJ2-2; no definite D call. In germline, CDR1 is SQVTM, CDR2 ANQGSEA. The CDR3 totals 14 residues. Trimming removed 3 bases at V and 0 bases at J, with 8 bases between. Written as DNA, the CDR3 is TGCAGCGTTGAGACCATTCCGAACACCGGGGAGCTGTTTTTT. It encodes CSVETIPNTGELFF.

CDR3 in DNA: TGTGCCTGGAGTGCCCGTGTCCCGTACTATGGCTACACCTTC. Translation gives CAWSARVPYYGYTF. The chain carries TRBV30 and TRBJ1-2; unclear D gene. The CDR3 is made up of 14 amino acids. Germline V gene data show CDR1 as GTSNPN and CDR2 as SVGIG (reference sequence). V dropped 1 base and J dropped 3 bases, with 12 bases sitting between them.

A single count supports this clone. The chain joins TRBV4-1 to TRBJ2-1; TRBD2 agrees at 8 bases. The CDR3 contains 19 residues. The V and J ends lost 1 base and 0 bases, in that order; junction bases with no gene match: 11. Germline V lookup: CDR1 MGHRA, CDR2 YSYEKL. The CDR3 here is CASSQVIPLGGGSYNEQFF. For the CDR3, the DNA is TGCGCCAGCAGCCAAGTGATACCCCTCGGGGGGGGCTCCTACAATGAGCAGTTCTTC.

CDR3 coding DNA: TGTGCCAGCAGTTACTCGTTTCATGGGCCAGCGGGGGGTTCAGATACGCAGTATTTT. The encoded protein is CASSYSFHGPAGGSDTQYF. The chain uses TRBV6-7 and TRBJ2-3; TRBD2 matches at 9 bases. TRBV6-7 is recorded as an ORF, its role being uncertain. The CDR3 is made up of 19 amino acids. Trimming at V came to 0 bases and at J to 4 bases, leaving 14 bases not matched to a gene.

The gene calls are TRBV28 and TRBJ2-7; 7 bases align to TRBD2. CDR1 is MDHEN and CDR2 is SYDVKM in the germline V gene. The CDR3 runs to 14 residues. Germline trimming cut 1 base from V and 7 bases from J; bases unmatched to any gene: 7. The CDR3 nucleotides read TGTGCCAGCAGTTTATCCCGCGGGAGTAGGGAGCAGTACTTC. As protein: CASSLSRGSREQYF.

This chain connects TRBV6-1 to TRBJ2-7, with a possible D match to TRBD1 (6 bases). This CDR3 is 13 amino acids long. The V gene's germline CDR1 is MNHNS and CDR2 SASEGT. V was cut by 8 bases and J by 0 bases, with 11 bases left in between. CDR3 nucleotides: TGTGCCAGCCGACAGGAGAGCTCCTACGAGCAGTACTTC. Amino acid sequence: CASRQESSYEQYF.

The chain links TRBV7-9 to TRBJ1-5; weak D call: TRBD1 (6 bases). Trimming pared 3 bases from V and 7 bases from J, leaving 10 bases between. Germline values: CDR1 SEHNR, CDR2 FQNEAQ (reference sequence). This CDR3 has 13 residues. For the CDR3, the DNA is TGTGCCAGCAGCTTTCTGGGGGGCCAGCCCCAGCATTTT. Its translation: CASSFLGGQPQHF.

The V gene is TRBV4-2, the J gene TRBJ2-1; TRBD2 agrees at 11 bases. The V gene's germline CDR1 is LGHNA and CDR2 YNFKEQ. Trimming at V came to 2 bases and at J to 6 bases, leaving 9 bases not matched to a gene. The CDR3 consists of 17 residues. The CDR3 sequence is CASSQLYSGGAGNEQFF. CDR3 coding DNA: TGTGCCAGCAGCCAACTATATAGCGGGGGGGCTGGCAATGAGCAGTTCTTC.

V gene TRBV4-3 combines with J gene TRBJ1-1; maybe TRBD1 (6 bases). V was pared by 3 bases and J by 0 bases, with 14 bases between. From germline, CDR1 is LGHNA and CDR2 YSLEER. This CDR3 region has 16 residues. CDR3 bases: TGCGCCAGCAGCCATCCGGGTGCAGGGGTGAACACTGAAGCTTTCTTT. It translates to CASSHPGAGVNTEAFF.

This chain links TRBV2 with TRBJ1-6; D call uncertain. Trimming took off 6 bases at V and 8 bases at J, with 14 bases between the two ends. CDR1 is SNHLY, CDR2 FYNNEI, per germline. The CDR3 length is 14 residues. The CDR3 nucleotides read TGTGCCAGCAGCGCTAGAGAGCCAGATTCACCCCTCCACTTT. As protein: CASSAREPDSPLHF.

The chain combines TRBV29-1 with TRBJ2-7; tentatively, D is TRBD1 (5 bases). Trimming pared 2 bases from V and 2 bases from J, leaving 13 bases between. The germline V gene has CDR1 SQVTM and CDR2 ANQGSEA. The CDR3 loop spans 14 amino acids. This CDR3 is CSVESYRFPYEQYF. The DNA of the CDR3 is TGCAGCGTTGAATCCTACAGGTTTCCCTACGAGCAGTACTTC.

The chain combines TRBV4-3 with TRBJ2-1; D unclear. CDR3 length: 16 residues. Germline CDR1 and CDR2: LGHNA and YSLEER. Trimming removed 0 bases at V and 6 bases at J, with 15 bases between. The CDR3 bases are TGCGCCAGCAGCCAAGACGGGCGAGTGGGCCTCAATGAGCAGTTCTTC. Its protein is CASSQDGRVGLNEQFF.

This sequence joins TRBV5-1 and TRBJ2-7, with 10 nucleotides matching TRBD1. The CDR3 runs 13 residues. From germline, CDR1 is SGHRS and CDR2 YFSETQ. The J segment lost 3 bases and the V segment lost 3 bases, leaving 0 bases of the junction unmatched. Here the CDR3 reads CASSWTGGYEQYF. In DNA form, the CDR3 reads TGCGCCAGCAGCTGGACAGGGGGCTACGAGCAGTACTTC.

This chain joins TRBV5-6 and TRBJ2-7; TRBD2 matches at 9 bases. Germline CDR1 and CDR2: SGHDT and YYEEEE. The CDR3 runs 15 residues. The J segment lost 4 bases and the V segment lost 0 bases, leaving 5 bases of the junction unmatched. The CDR3 sequence is CASSLDQREVYEQYF. CDR3 bases: TGTGCCAGCAGCTTGGACCAGCGGGAGGTATACGAGCAGTACTTC.

This clone occurred once. V gene TRBV7-2 combines with J gene TRBJ2-2; D possibly corresponds to TRBD2 (6 bases). The CDR3 sequence is 14 residues long. CDR1 is SGHTA and CDR2 is FQGNSA in the germline V gene. The ends were cut back, 9 bases at V and 7 bases at J, with 18 bases in the middle. The CDR3 loop is CARGPSDRVGELFF. The CDR3, as DNA: TGTGCCAGGGGGCCTAGCGATCGCGTCGGGGAGCTGTTTTTT.

The chain joins TRBV29-1 to TRBJ2-5; D uncertain. The J call could be wrong; TRBJ2-7 is a better fit for the DNA end. CDR3 length: 15 residues. The germline V gene encodes CDR1 SQVTM and CDR2 ANQGSEA. The CDR3 loop is CSVDEQAGASYEQYF. CDR3 sequence (DNA): TGCAGCGTTGATGAGCAGGCAGGAGCTTCCTACGAGCAGTACTTC.

The chain carries TRBV5-1 and TRBJ2-1; 9 bases fit TRBD1. The V gene end was trimmed by 0 bases and the J gene end by 4 bases; junction bases not matched to a gene: 2. Germline values: CDR1 SGHRS, CDR2 YFSETQ. This CDR3 contains 15 residues. The chain's CDR3 is CASSLVTGGYNEQFF. Written as DNA, the CDR3 is TGCGCCAGCAGCTTGGTGACAGGGGGATACAATGAGCAGTTCTTC.

In this sample, this clone turned up a few times. This rearrangement joins TRBV7-9 to TRBJ2-7; no clear D. Trimming removed 5 bases from V and 2 bases from J, with 13 bases in between. Per germline, CDR1 SEHNR and CDR2 FQNEAQ (reference sequence). The CDR3 is 14 amino acids. In nucleotides, the CDR3 is TGTGCCAGCAGCGGTTCGACCAGCCCCTACGAGCAGTACTTC. It translates to CASSGSTSPYEQYF.